The sequence of this T cell receptor (beta chain) was determined in a study of immune evolution from preneoplasia to lung adenocarcinoma. General study results and limits: Top clone share appeared to fall from AAH through AIS, MIA, adenocarcinoma.

Between the mid-2010s and the late 2010s, patients underwent resection in Japan or China. Histologic diagnosis was independently verified by two lung pathologists. Premalignant or tumor cells were enriched by macro-dissection after pathologic assessment. A word on this clone: What it binds is not known.

Here immunoSEQ multiplex PCR was the method, and the copy in TCRdb shows in-frame clones only, minus some. Of more than 5,500 clones in the sample, 80% were seen once. V shed 8 bases and J shed 8 bases, with 15 bases lying between them. The CDR3 is 13 residues long. Germline CDR1 reads SGHTA; CDR2 reads FQGTGA. This receptor was obtained from a person over 45 with lung adenocarcinoma. The chain combines TRBV7-3 with TRBJ1-4, with D uncertain. The sample taken for sequencing was FFPE minimally invasive lung adenocarcinoma tissue. CDR3 region: CASPLGQQEKLFF. The CDR3 DNA sequence: TGTGCCAGCCCCTTGGGCCAGCAAGAAAAACTGTTTTTT.